This TCR beta chain stems from a study of cytomegalovirus exposure and HLA in healthy donors. In the study overall: The same platform was used for the 100 to 150 validation repertoires as for the 600 to 700 first-cohort repertoires, as reported in a later analysis.

The germline gives CDR1 LNHDA, CDR2 SQIVND (reference sequence). With V trimmed by 6 bases and J by 5 bases, 5 bases remained unmatched. This CDR3 region has 15 residues. Assay used: immunoSEQ multiplex PCR; TCRdb lists only in-frame clones, some missing. Of 150,000 to 250,000 clones in the sample, around 80% are singletons; the top ten hold roughly 12%. Sequences were obtained from PBMCs. This clonotype originated in a woman aged 30 to 39 in good health and CMV-seropositive. The chain employs TRBV19 and TRBJ2-1; 12 bases match TRBD2. The CDR3 sequence is CASRILAGGNNEQFF. CDR3 nucleotides: TGTGCCAGTAGAATACTAGCGGGAGGCAACAATGAGCAGTTCTTC.